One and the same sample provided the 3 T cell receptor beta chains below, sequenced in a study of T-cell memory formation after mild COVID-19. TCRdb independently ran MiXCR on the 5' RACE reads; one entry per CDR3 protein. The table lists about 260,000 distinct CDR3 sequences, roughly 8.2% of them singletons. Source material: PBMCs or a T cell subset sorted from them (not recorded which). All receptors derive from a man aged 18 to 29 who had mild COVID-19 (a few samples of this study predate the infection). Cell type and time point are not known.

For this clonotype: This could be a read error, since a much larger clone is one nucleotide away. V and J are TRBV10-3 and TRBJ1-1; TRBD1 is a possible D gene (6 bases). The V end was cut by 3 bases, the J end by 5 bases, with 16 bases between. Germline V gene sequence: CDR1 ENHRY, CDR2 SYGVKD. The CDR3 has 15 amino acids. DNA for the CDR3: TGTGCCATCAGTGAAGGGGGGGCGAGTGTGACTGAAGCTTTCTTT. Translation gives CAISEGGASVTEAFF.

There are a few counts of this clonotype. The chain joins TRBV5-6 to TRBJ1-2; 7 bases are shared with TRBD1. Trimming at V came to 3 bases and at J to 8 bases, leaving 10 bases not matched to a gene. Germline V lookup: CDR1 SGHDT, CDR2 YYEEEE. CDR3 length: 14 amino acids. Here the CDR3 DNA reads TGTGCCAGCAGCTCACCACAGGGGCGGGGAGGCTACACCTTC. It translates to CASSSPQGRGGYTF.

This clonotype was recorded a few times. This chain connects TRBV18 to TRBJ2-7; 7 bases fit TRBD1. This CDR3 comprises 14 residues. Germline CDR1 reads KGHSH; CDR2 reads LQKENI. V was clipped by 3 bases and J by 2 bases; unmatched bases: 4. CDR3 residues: CASSPDRVPYEQYF. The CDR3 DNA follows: TGTGCCAGCTCACCCGACAGGGTACCCTACGAGCAGTACTTC.